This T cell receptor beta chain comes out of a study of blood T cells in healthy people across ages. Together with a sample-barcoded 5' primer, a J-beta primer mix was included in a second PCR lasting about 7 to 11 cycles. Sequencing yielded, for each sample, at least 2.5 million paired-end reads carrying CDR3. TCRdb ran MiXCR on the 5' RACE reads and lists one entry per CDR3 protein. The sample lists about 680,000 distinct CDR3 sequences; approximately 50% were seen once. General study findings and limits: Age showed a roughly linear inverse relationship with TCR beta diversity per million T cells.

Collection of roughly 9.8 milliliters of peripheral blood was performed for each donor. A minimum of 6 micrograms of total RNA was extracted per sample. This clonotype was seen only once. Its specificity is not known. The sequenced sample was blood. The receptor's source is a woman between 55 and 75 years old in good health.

The CDR3 spells CASSVRQEYEQYF. The DNA of the CDR3 is TGTGCCAGCAGCGTGAGACAGGAGTATGAGCAGTACTTC. The V gene is TRBV7-2, the J gene TRBJ2-1; TRBD1 is a possible D gene (6 bases). The assigned J gene may be wrong: the sequence end matches TRBJ2-7 better. Germline assignment: CDR1 SGHTA and CDR2 FQGNSA. The CDR3 contains 13 residues.